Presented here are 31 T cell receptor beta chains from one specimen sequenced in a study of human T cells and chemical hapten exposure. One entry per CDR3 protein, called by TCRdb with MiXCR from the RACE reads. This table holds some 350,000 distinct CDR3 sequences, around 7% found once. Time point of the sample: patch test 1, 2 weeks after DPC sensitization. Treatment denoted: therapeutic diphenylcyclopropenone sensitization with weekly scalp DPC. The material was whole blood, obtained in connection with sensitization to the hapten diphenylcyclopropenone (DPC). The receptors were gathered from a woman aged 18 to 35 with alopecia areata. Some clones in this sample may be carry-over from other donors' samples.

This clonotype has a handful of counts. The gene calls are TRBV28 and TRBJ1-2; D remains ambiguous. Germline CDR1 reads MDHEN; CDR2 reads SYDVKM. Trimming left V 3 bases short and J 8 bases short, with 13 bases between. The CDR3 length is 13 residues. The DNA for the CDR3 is TGTGCCAGCAGTTTGGAACAATTAGTGGGCTACACCTTC. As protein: CASSLEQLVGYTF.

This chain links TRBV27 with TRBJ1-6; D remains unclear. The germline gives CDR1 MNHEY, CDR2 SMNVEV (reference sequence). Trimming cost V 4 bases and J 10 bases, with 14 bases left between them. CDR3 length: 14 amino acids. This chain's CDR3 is CASSSDSPGSPLHF. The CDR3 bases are TGTGCCAGCAGTTCGGACTCCCCAGGATCACCCCTCCACTTT.

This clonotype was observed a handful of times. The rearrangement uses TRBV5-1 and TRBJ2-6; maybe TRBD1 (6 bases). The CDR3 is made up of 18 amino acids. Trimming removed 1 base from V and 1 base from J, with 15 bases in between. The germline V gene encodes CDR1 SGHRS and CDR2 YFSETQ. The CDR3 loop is CASSLQIQGTSGANVLTF. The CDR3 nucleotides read TGCGCCAGCAGCTTGCAAATACAGGGAACATCTGGGGCCAACGTCCTGACTTTC.

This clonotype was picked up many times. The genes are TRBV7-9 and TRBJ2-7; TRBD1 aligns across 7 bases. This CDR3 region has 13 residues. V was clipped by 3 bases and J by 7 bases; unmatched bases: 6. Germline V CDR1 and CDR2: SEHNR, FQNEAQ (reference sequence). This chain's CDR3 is CASSFPGGEEQYF. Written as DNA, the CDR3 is TGTGCCAGCAGCTTCCCAGGGGGTGAGGAGCAGTACTTC. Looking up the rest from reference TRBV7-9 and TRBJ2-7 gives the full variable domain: DTGVSQNPRHKITKRGQNVTFRCDPISEHNRLYWYRQTLGQGPEFLTYFQNEAQLEKSRLLSDRFSAERPKGSFSTLEIQRTEQGDSAMYLCASSFPGGEEQYFGPGTRLTVT.

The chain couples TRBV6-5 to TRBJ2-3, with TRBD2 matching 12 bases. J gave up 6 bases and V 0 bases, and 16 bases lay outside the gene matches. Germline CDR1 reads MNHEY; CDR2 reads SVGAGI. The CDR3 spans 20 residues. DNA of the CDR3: TGTGCCAGCAGTTACTCGAGCCTAGCGGGGGGGCTAAAGTCGTTGGATACGCAGTATTTT. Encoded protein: CASSYSSLAGGLKSLDTQYF.

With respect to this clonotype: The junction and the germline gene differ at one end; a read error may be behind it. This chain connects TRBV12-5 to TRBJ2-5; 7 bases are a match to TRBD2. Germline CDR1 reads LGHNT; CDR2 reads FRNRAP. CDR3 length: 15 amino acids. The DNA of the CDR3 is TGTGCTAGTGGTTTGTACAGCGGGGTCCAAGAGACCCTGTACTTC. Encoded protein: CASGLYSGVQETLYF.

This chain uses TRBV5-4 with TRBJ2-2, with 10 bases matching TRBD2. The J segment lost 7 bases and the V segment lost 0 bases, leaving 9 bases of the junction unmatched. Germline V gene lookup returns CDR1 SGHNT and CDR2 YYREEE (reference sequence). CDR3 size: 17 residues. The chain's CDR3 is CASSLEWASGGNGELFF. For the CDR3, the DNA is TGTGCCAGCAGCTTGGAATGGGCTAGCGGGGGTAACGGGGAGCTGTTTTTT.

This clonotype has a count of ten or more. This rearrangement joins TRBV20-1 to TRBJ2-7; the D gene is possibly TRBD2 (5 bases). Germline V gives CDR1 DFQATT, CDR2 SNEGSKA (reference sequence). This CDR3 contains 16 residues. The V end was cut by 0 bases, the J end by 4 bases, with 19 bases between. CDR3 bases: TGCAGTGCTAGAGATCACATCGGGGTGGCGCCGTACGAGCAGTACTTC. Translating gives CSARDHIGVAPYEQYF.

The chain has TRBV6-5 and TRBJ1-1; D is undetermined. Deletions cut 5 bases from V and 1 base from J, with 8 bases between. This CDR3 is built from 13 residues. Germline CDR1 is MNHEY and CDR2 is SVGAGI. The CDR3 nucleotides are TGTGCCAGCAGTACCCCTTGGAACACTGAAGCTTTCTTT. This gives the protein CASSTPWNTEAFF.

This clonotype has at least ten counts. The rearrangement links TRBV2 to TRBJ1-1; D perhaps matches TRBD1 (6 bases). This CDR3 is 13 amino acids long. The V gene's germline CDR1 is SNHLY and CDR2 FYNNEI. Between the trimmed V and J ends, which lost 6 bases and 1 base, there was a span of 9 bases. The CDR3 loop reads CASSRQENTEAFF. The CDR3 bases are TGTGCCAGCAGCCGACAGGAGAACACTGAAGCTTTCTTT.

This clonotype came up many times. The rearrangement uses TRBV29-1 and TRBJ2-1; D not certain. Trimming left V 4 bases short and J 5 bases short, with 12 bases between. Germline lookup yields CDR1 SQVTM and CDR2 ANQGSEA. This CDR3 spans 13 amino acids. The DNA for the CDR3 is TGCAGCGTTGCCCCCAGGAAAGACAATGAGCAGTTCTTC. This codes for CSVAPRKDNEQFF.

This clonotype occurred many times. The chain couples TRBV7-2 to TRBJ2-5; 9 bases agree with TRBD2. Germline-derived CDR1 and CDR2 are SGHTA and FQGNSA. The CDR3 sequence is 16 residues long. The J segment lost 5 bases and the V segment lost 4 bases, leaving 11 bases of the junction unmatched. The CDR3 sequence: CASSSSWRGGRETQYF. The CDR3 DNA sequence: TGTGCCAGCAGCTCCTCCTGGCGGGGGGGCAGGGAGACCCAGTACTTC.

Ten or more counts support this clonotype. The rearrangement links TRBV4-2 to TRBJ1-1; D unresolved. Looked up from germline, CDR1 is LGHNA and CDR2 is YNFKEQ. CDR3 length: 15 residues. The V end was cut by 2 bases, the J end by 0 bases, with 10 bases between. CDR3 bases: TGTGCCAGCAGCCAAACTCAGTCCTTGAACACTGAAGCTTTCTTT. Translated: CASSQTQSLNTEAFF.

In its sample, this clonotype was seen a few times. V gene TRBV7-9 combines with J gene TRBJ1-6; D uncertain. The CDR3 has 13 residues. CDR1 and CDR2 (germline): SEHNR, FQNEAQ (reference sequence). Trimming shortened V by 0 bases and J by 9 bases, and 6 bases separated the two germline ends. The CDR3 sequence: CASSLAGFSPLHF. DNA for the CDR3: TGTGCCAGCAGCTTAGCGGGGTTTTCACCCCTCCACTTT.

This chain's CDR3 is CASSADRYINTDTQYF. The CDR3 DNA sequence: TGTGCCAGCTCCGCCGACCGCTATATCAACACAGATACGCAGTATTTT. The V call is TRBV18, the J call TRBJ2-3; D remains unclear. Trimming removed 6 bases at V and 2 bases at J, with 18 bases between. From germline, CDR1 is KGHSH and CDR2 LQKENI. The CDR3 is made up of 16 amino acids.

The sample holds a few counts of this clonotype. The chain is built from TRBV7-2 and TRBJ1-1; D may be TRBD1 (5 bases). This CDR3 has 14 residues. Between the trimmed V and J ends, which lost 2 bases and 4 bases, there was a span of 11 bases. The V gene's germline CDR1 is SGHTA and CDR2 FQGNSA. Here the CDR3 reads CASSLFQGGTEAFF. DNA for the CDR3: TGTGCCAGCAGCTTATTCCAGGGCGGCACTGAAGCTTTCTTT.

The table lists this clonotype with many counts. The CDR3 is CASSWTGPDTQYF. The CDR3 nucleotides are TGTGCCAGCAGCTGGACAGGGCCAGATACGCAGTATTTT. The chain employs TRBV5-8 and TRBJ2-3, with 8 bases matching TRBD1. Looked up from germline, CDR1 is SGHTS and CDR2 is YDEGEE. This CDR3 contains 13 residues. V gave up 3 bases and J gave up 4 bases; unmatched junction bases: 1.

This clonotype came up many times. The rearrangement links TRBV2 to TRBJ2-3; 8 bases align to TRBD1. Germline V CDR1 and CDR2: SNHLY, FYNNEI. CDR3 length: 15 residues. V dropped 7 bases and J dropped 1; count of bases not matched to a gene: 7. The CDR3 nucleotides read TGTGCCAGCATATTTAGACAGGGGCGCACAGATACGCAGTATTTT. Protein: CASIFRQGRTDTQYF.

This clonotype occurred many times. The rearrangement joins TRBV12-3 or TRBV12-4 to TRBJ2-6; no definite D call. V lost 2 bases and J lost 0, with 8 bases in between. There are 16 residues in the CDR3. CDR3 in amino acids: CASSLQDLSGANVLTF. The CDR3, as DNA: TGTGCCAGCAGTTTACAGGATCTCTCTGGGGCCAACGTCCTGACTTTC.

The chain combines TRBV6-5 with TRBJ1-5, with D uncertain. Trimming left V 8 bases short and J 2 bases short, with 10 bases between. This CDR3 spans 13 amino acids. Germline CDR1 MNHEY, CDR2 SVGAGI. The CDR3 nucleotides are TGTGCCAGCGGACCCTATGGCAATCAGCCCCAGCATTTT. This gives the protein CASGPYGNQPQHF.

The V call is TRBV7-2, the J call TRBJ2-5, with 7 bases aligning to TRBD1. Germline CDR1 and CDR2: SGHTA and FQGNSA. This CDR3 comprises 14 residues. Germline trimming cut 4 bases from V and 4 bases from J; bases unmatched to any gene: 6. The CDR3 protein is CASSSHRGGETQYF. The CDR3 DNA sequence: TGTGCCAGCAGCTCCCACAGGGGCGGAGAGACCCAGTACTTC.

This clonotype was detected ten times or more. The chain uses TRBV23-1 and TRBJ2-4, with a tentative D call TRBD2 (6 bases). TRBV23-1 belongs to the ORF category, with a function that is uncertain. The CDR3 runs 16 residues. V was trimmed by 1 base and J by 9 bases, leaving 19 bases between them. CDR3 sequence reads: CASSQYPGVGHTIQYF. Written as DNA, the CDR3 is TGCGCCAGCAGTCAATACCCGGGAGTCGGGCATACCATTCAGTACTTC.

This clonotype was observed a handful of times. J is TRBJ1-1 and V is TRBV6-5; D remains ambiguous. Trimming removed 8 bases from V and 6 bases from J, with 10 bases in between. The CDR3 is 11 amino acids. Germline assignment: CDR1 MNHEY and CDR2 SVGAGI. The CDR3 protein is CASGVGPEAFF. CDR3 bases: TGTGCCAGCGGGGTCGGACCTGAAGCTTTCTTT.

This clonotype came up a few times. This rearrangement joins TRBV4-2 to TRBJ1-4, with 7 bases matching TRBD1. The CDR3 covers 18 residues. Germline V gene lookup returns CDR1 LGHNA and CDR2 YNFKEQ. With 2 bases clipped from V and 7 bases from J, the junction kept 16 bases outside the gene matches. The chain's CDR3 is CASSQSRRGGPGGEKLFF. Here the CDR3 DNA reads TGTGCCAGCAGCCAATCCCGCAGGGGGGGACCTGGGGGTGAAAAACTGTTTTTT.

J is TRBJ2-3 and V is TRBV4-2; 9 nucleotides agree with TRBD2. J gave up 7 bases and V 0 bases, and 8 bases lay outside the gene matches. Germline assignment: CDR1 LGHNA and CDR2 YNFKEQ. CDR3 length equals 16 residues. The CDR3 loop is CASSQDSSSGVNTQYF. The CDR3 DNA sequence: TGTGCCAGCAGCCAAGACAGCTCTAGCGGGGTAAATACGCAGTATTTT.

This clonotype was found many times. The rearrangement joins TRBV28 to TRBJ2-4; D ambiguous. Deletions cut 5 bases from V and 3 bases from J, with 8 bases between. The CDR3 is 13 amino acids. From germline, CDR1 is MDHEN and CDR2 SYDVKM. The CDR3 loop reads CASSQGDKNIQYF. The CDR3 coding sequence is TGTGCCAGCAGTCAAGGCGACAAAAACATTCAGTACTTC.

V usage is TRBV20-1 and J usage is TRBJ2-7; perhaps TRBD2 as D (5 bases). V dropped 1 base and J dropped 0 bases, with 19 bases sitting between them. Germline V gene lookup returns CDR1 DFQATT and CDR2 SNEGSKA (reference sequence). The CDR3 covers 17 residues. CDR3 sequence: CSARGGAAVRSSYEQYF. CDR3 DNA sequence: TGCAGTGCTAGAGGAGGAGCAGCGGTAAGGAGCTCCTACGAGCAGTACTTC.

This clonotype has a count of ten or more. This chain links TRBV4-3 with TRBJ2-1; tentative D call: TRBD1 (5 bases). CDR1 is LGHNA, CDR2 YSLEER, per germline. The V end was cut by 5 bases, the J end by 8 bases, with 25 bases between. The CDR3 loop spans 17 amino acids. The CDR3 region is CASSKRARTRGWDEQFF. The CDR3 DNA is TGCGCCAGCAGCAAAAGGGCAAGGACAAGGGGTTGGGATGAGCAGTTCTTC.

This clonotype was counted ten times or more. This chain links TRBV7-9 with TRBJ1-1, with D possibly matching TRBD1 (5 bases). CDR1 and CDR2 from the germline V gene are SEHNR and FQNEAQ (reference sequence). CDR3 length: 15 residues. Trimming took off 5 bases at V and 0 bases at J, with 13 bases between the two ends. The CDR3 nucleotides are TGTGCCAGCAGCCGAGCGGGCAGGGTGAACACTGAAGCTTTCTTT. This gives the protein CASSRAGRVNTEAFF. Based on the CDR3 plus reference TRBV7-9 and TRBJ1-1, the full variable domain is DTGVSQNPRHKITKRGQNVTFRCDPISEHNRLYWYRQTLGQGPEFLTYFQNEAQLEKSRLLSDRFSAERPKGSFSTLEIQRTEQGDSAMYLCASSRAGRVNTEAFFGQGTRLTVV.

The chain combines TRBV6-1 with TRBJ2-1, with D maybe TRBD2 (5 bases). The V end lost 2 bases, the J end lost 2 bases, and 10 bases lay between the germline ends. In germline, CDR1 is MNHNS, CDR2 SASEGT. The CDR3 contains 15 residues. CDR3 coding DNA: TGTGCCAGCAGTGAATTTGAGGGTGCCTACAATGAGCAGTTCTTC. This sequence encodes CASSEFEGAYNEQFF.

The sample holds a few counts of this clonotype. This CDR3 reads CASSLGGTGAANEQFF. The DNA for the CDR3 is TGTGCCAGCAGCTTGGGGGGGACAGGGGCGGCGAATGAGCAGTTCTTC. The V and J genes are TRBV5-4 and TRBJ2-1; TRBD1 aligns across 10 bases. Looked up from germline, CDR1 is SGHNT and CDR2 is YYREEE (reference sequence). The V gene end was trimmed by 0 bases and the J gene end by 7 bases; junction bases not matched to a gene: 7. The CDR3 spans 16 residues.